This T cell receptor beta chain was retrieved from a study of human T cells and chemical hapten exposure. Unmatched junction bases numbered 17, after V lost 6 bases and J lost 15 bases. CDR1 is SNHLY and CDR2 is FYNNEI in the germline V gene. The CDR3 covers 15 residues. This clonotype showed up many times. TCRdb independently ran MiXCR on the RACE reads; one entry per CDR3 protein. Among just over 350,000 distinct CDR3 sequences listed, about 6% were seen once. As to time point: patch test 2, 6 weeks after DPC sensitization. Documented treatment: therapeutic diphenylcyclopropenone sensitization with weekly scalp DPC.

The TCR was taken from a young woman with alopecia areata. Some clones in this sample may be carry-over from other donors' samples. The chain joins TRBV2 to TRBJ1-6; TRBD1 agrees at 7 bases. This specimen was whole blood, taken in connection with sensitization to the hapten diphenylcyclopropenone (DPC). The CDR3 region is CASRGFTGDERSLHF. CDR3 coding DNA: TGTGCCAGCAGGGGATTTACAGGGGACGAACGTAGCCTCCACTTT.